This is a list of T cell receptor beta chains from one sample in a study of cytomegalovirus exposure and HLA in healthy donors. Sequenced by immunoSEQ multiplex PCR; TCRdb stores in-frame clones only, minus some. The sample consists of more than 20,000 clones, nearly 80% of them appearing once. Sequenced material: PBMCs. Receptor source: a male donor in good health and CMV-seronegative. CDR3s include the opening cysteine and the closing phenylalanine or tryptophan. The D gene is left open where the match is weak. Size values are once, few and many counts, or a class for expanded clones, and some rows have none.

v_gene,j_gene,d_gene,abundance,CDR3nt,CDR3aa
TRBV5-4,TRBJ2-3,TRBD2,NA,TGTGCCAGCAGCTTACGACTAGCGGGAGGGCCCTTGGATACGCAGTATTTT,CASSLRLAGGPLDTQYF
TRBV19,TRBJ2-3,TRBD2,NA,TGTGCCAGTAGTGTAGGACTAGCGGGAGGAAGTGGGACAGATACGCAGTATTTT,CASSVGLAGGSGTDTQYF
TRBV2,TRBJ2-3,TRBD2,NA,TGTGCCAGCAGTGTAAGCGGGAGACAGACTAGCACAGATACGCAGTATTTT,CASSVSGRQTSTDTQYF
TRBV7-2,TRBJ2-1,TRBD1,NA,TGTGCCAGCAGCTCTACAGGGGGCTCCTACAATGAGCAGTTCTTC,CASSSTGGSYNEQFF
TRBV30,TRBJ2-7,NA,NA,TGTGCCTGGAGTTTTTATTACGAGCAGTACTTC,CAWSFYYEQYF
TRBV28,TRBJ2-7,NA,few,TGTGCCAGCAGTTTCGCTCTAGTGAGCTCCTACGAGCAGTACTTC,CASSFALVSSYEQYF
TRBV5-1,TRBJ2-7,NA,NA,TGCGCCAGCAGCTTGGAGGGACAAGACTACGAGCAGTACTTC,CASSLEGQDYEQYF
TRBV7-3,TRBJ2-2,NA,NA,TGTGCCAGCAGCCGAGGGCCCACCGGGGAGCTGTTTTTT,CASSRGPTGELFF
TRBV28,TRBJ2-7,NA,once,TGTGCCAGCAGTTCCCAGGGCCGGACAGACTACGAGCAGTACTTC,CASSSQGRTDYEQYF
TRBV30,TRBJ1-4,TRBD1,few,TGTGCCTCCCCCGGGACAGGGAATGAAAAACTGTTTTTT,CASPGTGNEKLFF
TRBV4-1,TRBJ2-7,NA,NA,TGCGCCAGCAGCCAAGATCACCCGTCCCCTGCACTGCAGTACTTC,CASSQDHPSPALQYF
TRBV11-2,TRBJ1-6,NA,few,TGTGCCAGCAGCTTAGAGGGCGGGAGGGTGGGACCCCTCCACTTT,CASSLEGGRVGPLHF
TRBV28,TRBJ2-5,NA,NA,TGTGCCAGCAAGGGACCCGACCGGGGGTGGGAAGAGACCCAGTACTTC,CASKGPDRGWEETQYF